This T cell receptor (beta chain) was observed in a study of identical twins. TCRdb re-analysed the 5' RACE reads in MiXCR, keeping a single row per CDR3 protein. Among hundreds of thousands of distinct CDR3 sequences, 15% to 20% were seen once, and the ten largest hold 10% to 15%. This clonotype appeared a few times. Looked up from germline, CDR1 is LGHDT and CDR2 is YNNKEL (reference sequence). V lost 0 bases to trimming and J lost 3 bases, with 11 bases between them. This CDR3 is 15 amino acids long. These same records also appear under a second study, on T cells expressing NK-cell markers.

The receptor comes from a woman younger than 30 in good health. V gene TRBV3-1 combines with J gene TRBJ2-5; no firm D call. Sample: PBMCs. CDR3 amino acids: CASSQEYILKETQYF. As DNA, the CDR3 is TGTGCCAGCAGCCAAGAGTACATACTTAAAGAGACCCAGTACTTC.